This TCR beta chain emerged from a study of cytomegalovirus exposure and HLA in healthy donors. Whole-study results and caveats: The study found most TCR sequences rare, yet found some public TCRs in many donors. There were about 160 TCR beta chains listed as cytomegalovirus-associated.

The table came from immunoSEQ multiplex PCR; TCRdb's copy has only in-frame clones and leaves some out. The table lists fewer than 70,000 clones, 90% of them singletons. Points on this clone: As yet, its antigen is unknown.

Trimming cost V 0 bases and J 4 bases; bases outside gene matches: 9. Germline loops: CDR1 MGHRA, CDR2 YSYEKL. The CDR3 contains 17 residues. This receptor was obtained from a man in his late teens or twenties in good health and CMV-seronegative. V and J are TRBV4-1 and TRBJ2-5; the match to TRBD2 covers 9 bases. Material for sequencing was PBMCs. The CDR3 protein is CASSQDTSGQPGETQYF. The CDR3, as DNA: TGCGCCAGCAGCCAAGATACTAGCGGGCAACCTGGAGAGACCCAGTACTTC.